This TCR beta chain was documented in a study of cytomegalovirus exposure and HLA in healthy donors. On the study more broadly: Unique TCRs numbering some 80 million, obtained from HLA-typed donors, made up an early data release.

Germline CDR1 reads SGHAT; CDR2 reads FQNNGV. This CDR3 is built from 16 residues. V dropped 5 bases and J dropped 8 bases, with 22 bases sitting between them. Regarding the study as a whole: Rarity marked most TCR sequences, yet some public TCRs occurred in many donors.

The study did not record CMV serostatus for this donor. On this clone itself: The antigen remains undetermined.

The PCR was carried out with 60 Vbeta primers and 13 Jbeta primers. This table comes from immunoSEQ multiplex PCR, and its TCRdb copy is limited to in-frame clones, with some not included. The sample carries about 130,000 clones, approximately 78% recorded once. The V gene is TRBV11-2, the J gene TRBJ2-1; D may be TRBD1 (6 bases). Sequenced sample: PBMCs. This clonotype originated in a human donor in good health. Here the CDR3 reads CASSRKTGPFLDEQFF. In DNA form, the CDR3 reads TGTGCCAGCAGCCGAAAGACAGGCCCGTTTTTGGATGAGCAGTTCTTC.